A selection of T cell receptor beta chains follows, all from one sample in a study of human T cells and chemical hapten exposure. One entry per CDR3 protein, called by TCRdb with MiXCR from the RACE reads. The top ten clones hold around 3.1% of a sample with some 99,000 distinct CDR3 sequences, approximately 8.8% of them seen once. The sequencing here drew on whole blood, taken in connection with sensitization to the hapten diphenylcyclopropenone (DPC). The receptors stem from a woman aged 35 to 49 with alopecia areata. Some clones in this sample may be carry-over from other donors' samples. CDR3s include the opening cysteine and the closing phenylalanine or tryptophan. D genes are given only for firm matches. Clone size is shown for a subset of rows, as once, few, many or a class of expanded clone.

D gene: TRBD2; J gene: TRBJ2-1; V gene: TRBV7-6; clone size: many; CDR3 protein: CASSYATSIPYNEQFF; CDR3 DNA: TGTGCCAGCAGCTATGCGACTAGCATCCCCTACAATGAGCAGTTCTTC
D gene: .; J gene: TRBJ2-2; V gene: TRBV7-6; clone size: .; CDR3 protein: CASSSLVGELFF; CDR3 DNA: TGTGCCAGCAGCTCGTTGGTCGGGGAGCTGTTTTTT
D gene: .; J gene: TRBJ1-4; V gene: TRBV7-9; clone size: few; CDR3 protein: CASSLAAPATNEKLFF; CDR3 DNA: TGTGCCAGCAGCTTAGCTGCGCCTGCAACTAATGAAAAACTGTTTTTT
D gene: .; J gene: TRBJ2-7; V gene: TRBV12-3/TRBV12-4; clone size: many; CDR3 protein: CASSNLGHLEQYF; CDR3 DNA: TGTGCCAGCAGCAACCTGGGACACCTCGAGCAGTACTTC
D gene: .; J gene: TRBJ2-7; V gene: TRBV7-2; clone size: many; CDR3 protein: CASSLVVSGSYEQYF; CDR3 DNA: TGTGCCAGCAGCTTAGTTGTTTCAGGGTCGTACGAGCAGTACTTC
D gene: .; J gene: TRBJ2-1; V gene: TRBV11-2; clone size: .; CDR3 protein: CASNPPGFEQFF; CDR3 DNA: TGTGCCAGCAACCCCCCTGGGTTTGAGCAGTTCTTC
D gene: .; J gene: TRBJ2-6; V gene: TRBV28; clone size: few; CDR3 protein: CASSLSDVWRGANVLTF; CDR3 DNA: TGTGCCAGCAGTTTATCGGACGTCTGGAGAGGGGCCAACGTCCTGACTTTC
D gene: TRBD2; J gene: TRBJ2-7; V gene: TRBV4-3; clone size: .; CDR3 protein: CASSPLTSTDEQYF; CDR3 DNA: TGCGCCAGCAGCCCCTTGACTAGCACGGACGAGCAGTACTTC
D gene: TRBD1; J gene: TRBJ1-2; V gene: TRBV7-8; clone size: many; CDR3 protein: CASSPTGVGYGYTF; CDR3 DNA: TGTGCCAGCAGCCCGACAGGGGTCGGGTATGGCTACACCTTC
D gene: TRBD2; J gene: TRBJ2-5; V gene: TRBV20-1; clone size: many; CDR3 protein: CSAKGLAGYQETQYF; CDR3 DNA: TGCAGTGCTAAGGGACTAGCGGGATACCAAGAGACCCAGTACTTC
D gene: TRBD1; J gene: TRBJ1-4; V gene: TRBV20-1; clone size: many; CDR3 protein: CSAPPDRGGEKLFF; CDR3 DNA: TGCAGTGCCCCACCGGACAGGGGGGGTGAAAAACTGTTTTTT
D gene: TRBD2; J gene: TRBJ2-1; V gene: TRBV7-2; clone size: .; CDR3 protein: CASSLVASGNEQFF; CDR3 DNA: TGTGCCAGCAGCTTAGTCGCTAGCGGCAATGAGCAGTTCTTC
D gene: TRBD2; J gene: TRBJ2-5; V gene: TRBV28; clone size: .; CDR3 protein: CASRALSGGAETQYF; CDR3 DNA: TGTGCCAGCAGGGCACTGAGCGGGGGGGCCGAGACCCAGTACTTC
D gene: .; J gene: TRBJ2-5; V gene: TRBV11-2; clone size: many; CDR3 protein: CASRSQGGRGGGIETQYF; CDR3 DNA: TGTGCCAGCAGATCCCAGGGGGGGCGCGGGGGTGGTATAGAGACCCAGTACTTC
D gene: .; J gene: TRBJ2-1; V gene: TRBV9; clone size: many; CDR3 protein: CASSVGEGPGFEQFF; CDR3 DNA: TGTGCCAGCAGCGTAGGTGAAGGCCCCGGGTTTGAGCAGTTCTTC
D gene: TRBD1; J gene: TRBJ2-1; V gene: TRBV4-2; clone size: .; CDR3 protein: CASSHRDRGRGNEQFF; CDR3 DNA: TGTGCCAGCAGCCACAGGGACAGGGGGAGAGGAAATGAGCAGTTCTTC
D gene: .; J gene: TRBJ2-1; V gene: TRBV9; clone size: many; CDR3 protein: CASSLLSGSYNEQFF; CDR3 DNA: TGTGCCAGCAGCTTACTTAGCGGCTCCTACAATGAGCAGTTCTTC
D gene: TRBD1; J gene: TRBJ1-2; V gene: TRBV11-2; clone size: .; CDR3 protein: CASSATGGIQYGYTF; CDR3 DNA: TGTGCCAGCAGCGCGACAGGGGGCATACAGTATGGCTACACCTTC
D gene: .; J gene: TRBJ2-1; V gene: TRBV7-2; clone size: many; CDR3 protein: CASSLVGRGEQFF; CDR3 DNA: TGTGCCAGCAGCTTAGTAGGTCGCGGAGAGCAGTTCTTC
D gene: .; J gene: TRBJ1-2; V gene: TRBV4-3; clone size: many; CDR3 protein: CASSQDLLERLYGYTF; CDR3 DNA: TGCGCCAGCAGCCAAGATCTATTAGAACGGCTCTATGGCTACACCTTC
D gene: TRBD2; J gene: TRBJ2-1; V gene: TRBV7-9; clone size: many; CDR3 protein: CASSTWTSRINEQFF; CDR3 DNA: TGTGCCAGCAGCACCTGGACTAGTCGTATCAATGAGCAGTTCTTC
D gene: TRBD2; J gene: TRBJ2-1; V gene: TRBV4-2; clone size: .; CDR3 protein: CASSQVGTSGIDEQFF; CDR3 DNA: TGTGCCAGCAGCCAAGTGGGGACTAGCGGTATCGATGAGCAGTTCTTC
D gene: .; J gene: TRBJ1-2; V gene: TRBV6-6; clone size: few; CDR3 protein: CASSFAGYTF; CDR3 DNA: TGTGCCAGCTCGTTCGCTGGCTACACCTTC
D gene: .; J gene: TRBJ2-5; V gene: TRBV13; clone size: many; CDR3 protein: CASSLGPPRETQYF; CDR3 DNA: TGTGCCAGCAGCTTAGGACCGCCTAGAGAGACCCAGTACTTC
D gene: TRBD1; J gene: TRBJ1-2; V gene: TRBV20-1; clone size: many; CDR3 protein: CSAQTGRNYGYTF; CDR3 DNA: TGCAGTGCTCAGACAGGGCGGAACTATGGCTACACCTTC
D gene: .; J gene: TRBJ2-1; V gene: TRBV29-1; clone size: many; CDR3 protein: CSVERGSYSYNEQFF; CDR3 DNA: TGCAGCGTCGAGAGAGGCTCCTACTCCTACAATGAGCAGTTCTTC
D gene: .; J gene: TRBJ1-2; V gene: TRBV5-1; clone size: many; CDR3 protein: CASSSGTPNYGYTF; CDR3 DNA: TGCGCCAGCAGCTCCGGGACCCCTAACTATGGCTACACCTTC
D gene: .; J gene: TRBJ1-5; V gene: TRBV12-3/TRBV12-4; clone size: few; CDR3 protein: CASSFHGSNQPQHF; CDR3 DNA: TGTGCCAGCAGTTTTCACGGTAGCAATCAGCCCCAGCATTTT
D gene: .; J gene: TRBJ2-1; V gene: TRBV15; clone size: few; CDR3 protein: CATSSARYNEQFF; CDR3 DNA: TGTGCCACCAGCAGTGCTAGGTACAATGAGCAGTTCTTC
D gene: TRBD1; J gene: TRBJ1-1; V gene: TRBV12-3/TRBV12-4; clone size: few; CDR3 protein: CASSSQGAWTEAFF; CDR3 DNA: TGTGCCAGCAGTTCCCAGGGGGCGTGGACTGAAGCTTTCTTT
D gene: .; J gene: TRBJ2-7; V gene: TRBV5-1; clone size: .; CDR3 protein: CASSVGVGYEQYF; CDR3 DNA: TGCGCCAGCAGCGTGGGGGTCGGCTACGAGCAGTACTTC